Presented here are 5 T cell receptor beta chains from one specimen sequenced in a study of blood T cells in healthy people across ages. PCR was performed a second time for roughly 7 to 12 cycles using a sample-barcoded 5' primer and a J-beta primer mix. TCRdb reprocessed the 5' RACE reads with MiXCR, giving one entry per CDR3 protein. Among 800,000 to 1,000,000 distinct CDR3 sequences listed, roughly 50% were seen once. Material: blood. Receptor source: a man aged 25 to 40 in good health.

V usage is TRBV7-2 and J usage is TRBJ1-2; D gene unclear. The CDR3 loop spans 14 amino acids. From germline, CDR1 is SGHTA and CDR2 FQGNSA. The V and J ends lost 1 base and 7 bases respectively, with 13 bases between them. The CDR3 region has the DNA TGTGCCAGCAGCTTAGGATGGACTATGCGTGGCTACACCTTC. It encodes CASSLGWTMRGYTF.

This chain links TRBV20-1 with TRBJ2-2; 7 nucleotides line up with TRBD1. The V gene's germline CDR1 is DFQATT and CDR2 SNEGSKA (reference sequence). The CDR3 spans 17 residues. Germline trimming cut 0 bases from V and 4 bases from J; bases unmatched to any gene: 11. The CDR3 DNA reads as TGCAGTGCTAGAGATGAGACACAGGGGAGTATCACCGGGGAGCTGTTTTTT. Amino acids: CSARDETQGSITGELFF.

This chain links TRBV7-2 with TRBJ2-3, with 10 bases aligning to TRBD2. The ends lost 1 base at V and 1 base at J; junction bases unmatched: 8. CDR1 is SGHTA, CDR2 FQGNSA, per germline. CDR3 length: 18 amino acids. DNA for the CDR3: TGTGCCAGCAGCTTAGATTGGGCTAGCGGGGGCCGCACAGATACGCAGTATTTT. It is translated as CASSLDWASGGRTDTQYF. Full variable domain (missing parts from reference TRBV7-2 and TRBJ2-3): GAGVSQSPSNKVTEKGKDVELRCDPISGHTALYWYRQSLGQGLEFLIYFQGNSAPDKSGLPSDRFSAERTGGSVSTLTIQRTQQEDSAVYLCASSLDWASGGRTDTQYFGPGTRLTVL.

This clonotype came up a few times. The CDR3 nucleotides are TGTGCCAGCAGTGTCGACCTACAGGGGTTTAACTATGGCTACACCTTC. The encoded protein is CASSVDLQGFNYGYTF. This chain connects TRBV12-3 or TRBV12-4 to TRBJ1-2; 7 positions agree with TRBD1. The CDR3 extends over 16 amino acids. The V segment lost 5 bases and the J segment 1 base; nucleotides outside the gene matches: 10.

This chain links TRBV20-1 with TRBJ2-3, with TRBD1 identical over 7 bases. The germline CDR1 and CDR2 sequences are DFQATT and SNEGSKA (reference sequence). This CDR3 spans 16 amino acids. With V trimmed by 5 bases and J by 0 bases, 11 bases remained unmatched. The CDR3, as DNA: TGCAGTGCTCGGGACAGTCTCAAACCAAGCACAGATACGCAGTATTTT. Residues: CSARDSLKPSTDTQYF.